The 27 T cell receptor beta chains below all came from one sample that was sequenced in a study of blood T cell repertoires in COVID-19. Libraries were prepared by immunoSEQ multiplex PCR; TCRdb keeps only in-frame clonotypes and omits some of them. The data contain around 65,000 clones, approximately 91% of them singletons. Sequencing was performed on peripheral blood. These receptors came from a human donor in a cohort sampled during active COVID-19.

V is TRBV7-9 and J is TRBJ1-1, with D possibly being TRBD1 (5 bases). The ends were cut back, 6 bases at V and 1 base at J, with 9 bases in the middle. Germline loops: CDR1 SEHNR, CDR2 FQNEAQ (reference sequence). CDR3 length: 13 amino acids. The CDR3, as DNA: TGTGCCAGCAGTCTCGACAGGAACACTGAAGCTTTCTTT. This encodes CASSLDRNTEAFF.

The chain carries TRBV5-1 and TRBJ2-7, with TRBD2 matching 7 bases. CDR3 length: 15 residues. The V and J ends lost 1 base and 2 bases, in that order; junction bases with no gene match: 6. The germline CDR1 and CDR2 sequences are SGHRS and YFSETQ. CDR3 sequence: CASSLPLADPYEQYF. In DNA, the CDR3 is TGCGCCAGCAGCTTGCCTCTAGCGGATCCCTACGAGCAGTACTTC.

The J gene is TRBJ2-7, the V gene TRBV27; 11 bases align to TRBD2. CDR1 is MNHEY, CDR2 SMNVEV, per germline (reference sequence). V was pared by 4 bases and J by 5 bases, with 10 bases of the junction left unmatched. The CDR3 contains 16 residues. CDR3 loop: CASSSTSGRNWDEQYF. CDR3 coding DNA: TGTGCCAGCAGTTCTACTAGCGGGAGAAATTGGGACGAGCAGTACTTC.

The rearrangement links TRBV3-1 (or the pseudogene TRBV3-2) to TRBJ2-5; tentatively, D is TRBD2 (5 bases). This CDR3 is built from 13 residues. Per germline, CDR1 LGHDT and CDR2 YNNKEL (reference sequence). Trimming cost V 1 base and J 5 bases, with 8 bases left between them. CDR3 bases: TGTGCCAGCAGCCAAGTGCCGGGGGAGACCCAGTACTTC. Its protein product is CASSQVPGETQYF.

The chain employs TRBV3-1 (or the pseudogene TRBV3-2) and TRBJ2-7, with a possible D match to TRBD2 (7 bases). The V gene lost 3 bases and the J gene lost 2 bases, with 11 bases spanning the gap. The CDR3 spans 14 residues. Germline V CDR1 and CDR2: LGHDT, YNNKEL (reference sequence). The CDR3 sequence is CASSQGGGAYEQYF. In DNA, the CDR3 is TGTGCCAGCAGCCAGGGGGGGGGCGCCTACGAGCAGTACTTC.

The chain combines TRBV6-2 or TRBV6-3 with TRBJ2-5; 11 positions match TRBD2. V was pared by 0 bases and J by 5 bases, with 8 bases of the junction left unmatched. Germline-derived CDR1 and CDR2 are MNHEY and SVGEGT. This CDR3 contains 17 residues. The CDR3 region has the DNA TGTGCCAGCAGTTACTCATATAGCGGGAGGGCCCGGGAGACCCAGTACTTC. Translating it yields CASSYSYSGRARETQYF.

The CDR3 loop reads CASSSNRGANQPQHF. The CDR3 bases are TGTGCCAGCAGCTCTAACAGGGGTGCCAATCAGCCCCAGCATTTT. V is TRBV7-2 and J is TRBJ1-5; 7 positions match TRBD1. J lost 3 bases, V lost 4 bases, and 6 bases had no gene match. The CDR3 is 15 residues long. Germline V gene data show CDR1 as SGHTA and CDR2 as FQGNSA.

The rearrangement joins TRBV27 to TRBJ2-7; 9 positions match TRBD2. V lost 6 bases and J lost 9; bases outside the gene matches: 9. This CDR3 spans 13 amino acids. Germline V gene sequence: CDR1 MNHEY, CDR2 SMNVEV (reference sequence). This chain's CDR3 is CASSLREGGLQYF. The CDR3 coding sequence is TGTGCCAGCAGCCTGCGGGAGGGTGGGTTGCAGTACTTC.

The chain employs TRBV19 and TRBJ2-7; TRBD1 matches 8 bases. Germline CDR1 is LNHDA and CDR2 is SQIVND (reference sequence). V shed 6 bases and J 5 bases; nucleotides not matched to a gene: 9. The CDR3 has 14 residues. The CDR3 here is CASRSTGDNDEQYF. CDR3 sequence (DNA): TGTGCCAGTAGGTCGACAGGGGATAACGACGAGCAGTACTTC.

V usage is TRBV10-3 and J usage is TRBJ2-1; 9 bases agree with TRBD1. This CDR3 comprises 15 residues. The J segment lost 10 bases and the V segment lost 4 bases, leaving 11 bases of the junction unmatched. CDR1 and CDR2 (germline): ENHRY, SYGVKD. The CDR3 reads CAISAPGQGHREQFF. The DNA of the CDR3 is TGTGCCATCAGTGCACCGGGACAGGGTCATCGGGAGCAGTTCTTC.

J is TRBJ1-5 and V is TRBV5-1; tentative D call: TRBD1 (5 bases). Germline V CDR1 and CDR2: SGHRS, YFSETQ. The length of the CDR3 is 14 residues. Trimming took 0 bases from V and 5 from J, leaving 9 bases between them. CDR3 protein: CASSLEAGYQPQHF. DNA for the CDR3: TGCGCCAGCAGCTTGGAAGCAGGGTATCAGCCCCAGCATTTT.

The chain has TRBV3-1 (or the pseudogene TRBV3-2) and TRBJ2-1; TRBD2 might be the D (6 bases). The CDR3 extends over 15 amino acids. V shed 4 bases and J shed 5 bases, with 15 bases lying between them. The germline CDR1 and CDR2 sequences are LGHDT and YNNKEL (reference sequence). The CDR3 sequence is CASSRELAANNEQFF. In DNA form, the CDR3 reads TGTGCCAGCAGCCGAGAATTAGCGGCGAACAATGAGCAGTTCTTC.

V is TRBV27 and J is TRBJ2-6, with 7 bases identical to TRBD1. Germline loops: CDR1 MNHEY, CDR2 SMNVEV (reference sequence). With V trimmed by 6 bases and J by 2 bases, 10 bases remained unmatched. This CDR3 has 17 amino acids. The CDR3 is CASSPRQGSPGANVLTF. CDR3 nucleotides: TGTGCCAGCAGCCCCCGACAGGGATCCCCTGGGGCCAACGTCCTGACTTTC.

The chain has TRBV5-1 and TRBJ2-7; 14 bases match TRBD2. The germline gives CDR1 SGHRS, CDR2 YFSETQ. V dropped 0 bases and J dropped 6; count of bases not matched to a gene: 2. The CDR3 has 15 residues. CDR3 amino acids: CASSLAGTSGSEQYF. The CDR3 DNA follows: TGCGCCAGCAGCTTGGCCGGGACTAGCGGGAGCGAGCAGTACTTC.

The gene calls are TRBV7-2 and TRBJ2-1, with 13 bases matching TRBD2. The junction had 5 bases not matched to a gene; V was cut back by 5 bases and J by 7 bases. The CDR3 consists of 15 residues. CDR1 and CDR2 (germline): SGHTA, FQGNSA. The CDR3, as DNA: TGTGCCAGCAGCCAACTAGCGGGAGGGCGAAATGAGCAGTTCTTC. Translation gives CASSQLAGGRNEQFF.

The rearrangement uses TRBV11-3 and TRBJ2-3; D uncertain. The CDR3 spans 12 residues. Germline CDR1 reads SGHNT; CDR2 reads YENEEA. V gave up 1 base and J gave up 6 bases, with 5 bases separating them. The CDR3, as DNA: TGTGCCAGCAGCTTAGCGCGCGATACGCAGTATTTT. It yields the protein CASSLARDTQYF.

This chain uses TRBV19 with TRBJ2-5; TRBD2 agrees at 7 bases. Germline CDR1 LNHDA, CDR2 SQIVND (reference sequence). J was trimmed by 4 bases and V by 5 bases; bases with no gene match: 4. The CDR3 runs 13 residues. The CDR3 coding sequence is TGTGCCAGTAGTGGCGGGAGAGGAGAGACCCAGTACTTC. Residues: CASSGGRGETQYF. The variable domain in full, with the rest retrieved from reference TRBV19 and TRBJ2-5, is DGGITQSPKYLFRKEGQNVTLSCEQNLNHDAMYWYRQDPGQGLRLIYYSQIVNDFQKGDIAEGYSVSREKKESFPLTVTSAQKNPTAFYLCASSGGRGETQYFGPGTRLLVL.

This chain uses TRBV5-1 with TRBJ2-2; 10 bases agree with TRBD1. Trimming took 5 bases from V and 0 from J; bases not matched to a gene: 7. The CDR3 spans 17 residues. Germline assignment: CDR1 SGHRS and CDR2 YFSETQ. In DNA, the CDR3 is TGCGCCAGCAGACGGGAGACAGGGGGCACGAACACCGGGGAGCTGTTTTTT. Its protein product is CASRRETGGTNTGELFF. The variable domain in full, completed from reference TRBV5-1 and TRBJ2-2, reads KAGVTQTPRYLIKTRGQQVTLSCSPISGHRSVSWYQQTPGQGLQFLFEYFSETQRNKGNFPGRFSGRQFSNSRSEMNVSTLELGDSALYLCASRRETGGTNTGELFFGEGSRLTVL.

This chain joins TRBV7-2 and TRBJ2-3; 7 bases are shared with TRBD1. The V segment lost 4 bases and the J segment 2 bases; nucleotides outside the gene matches: 6. The CDR3 extends over 15 amino acids. CDR1 is SGHTA, CDR2 FQGNSA, per germline. CDR3 sequence (DNA): TGTGCCAGCAGCTCCCAGACAGGGATCACAGATACGCAGTATTTT. Residues: CASSSQTGITDTQYF.

The V gene is TRBV7-9, the J gene TRBJ2-5; D not resolved. The CDR3 extends over 15 amino acids. V lost 1 base and J 0 bases, leaving 9 bases between the germline ends. Germline assignment: CDR1 SEHNR and CDR2 FQNEAQ (reference sequence). The CDR3 region has the DNA TGTGCCAGCAGCTTAGACTCACAGTACCAAGAGACCCAGTACTTC. This sequence encodes CASSLDSQYQETQYF.

The genes are TRBV7-2 and TRBJ2-1; possibly TRBD2 for D (6 bases). Germline assignment: CDR1 SGHTA and CDR2 FQGNSA. The CDR3 consists of 15 residues. Trimming stripped 5 bases from V and 5 bases from J, with 16 bases between. CDR3 sequence (DNA): TGTGCCAGCAGCACCAACTATGGGGGGAACAATGAGCAGTTCTTC. This translates into CASSTNYGGNNEQFF.

The chain links TRBV7-8 to TRBJ1-5; tentatively, D is TRBD1 (6 bases). Trimming left V 2 bases short and J 7 bases short, with 9 bases between. The CDR3 spans 13 residues. Germline-derived CDR1 and CDR2 are SGHVS and FQNEAQ. This chain's CDR3 is CASSLLGAQPQHF. The CDR3 region has the DNA TGTGCCAGCAGCTTACTGGGGGCCCAGCCCCAGCATTTT.

The chain combines TRBV19 with TRBJ1-1; unclear D gene. The CDR3 spans 13 residues. Germline lookup yields CDR1 LNHDA and CDR2 SQIVND (reference sequence). Between the trimmed V and J ends, which lost 5 bases and 2 bases, there was a span of 9 bases. In DNA, the CDR3 is TGTGCCAGTAGTTCACAGCTTAACACTGAAGCTTTCTTT. Its translation: CASSSQLNTEAFF.

The chain carries TRBV3-1 (or the pseudogene TRBV3-2) and TRBJ2-7, with a possible D match to TRBD1 (6 bases). Trimming pared 4 bases from V and 1 base from J, leaving 14 bases between. Germline loops: CDR1 LGHDT, CDR2 YNNKEL (reference sequence). This CDR3 has 15 amino acids. This CDR3 reads CASSLQGLVSYEQYF. The CDR3, as DNA: TGTGCCAGCAGCCTACAGGGCCTGGTTTCCTACGAGCAGTACTTC.

The CDR3 here is CASSLPGGDSHSNQPQHF. For the CDR3, the DNA is TGTGCCAGCAGTTTACCAGGGGGCGATTCCCATAGCAATCAGCCCCAGCATTTT. The chain joins TRBV28 to TRBJ1-5, with 8 bases identical to TRBD1. CDR1 and CDR2 (germline): MDHEN, SYDVKM. This CDR3 has 18 amino acids. The J segment lost 0 bases and the V segment lost 2 bases, leaving 9 bases of the junction unmatched.

This chain connects TRBV6-2 or TRBV6-3 to TRBJ2-3, with 7 bases aligning to TRBD1. V was clipped by 4 bases and J by 6 bases; unmatched bases: 13. Germline V gives CDR1 MNHEY, CDR2 SVGEGT. The CDR3 has 16 residues. In nucleotides, the CDR3 is TGTGCCAGCAGTTCTCTAGGGACAGCCGTCCGGGATACGCAGTATTTT. This sequence encodes CASSSLGTAVRDTQYF.

The V gene is TRBV28, the J gene TRBJ2-3; 9 positions match TRBD2. V shed 4 bases and J 3 bases; nucleotides not matched to a gene: 5. The CDR3 is 15 amino acids. CDR1 and CDR2 from the germline V gene are MDHEN and SYDVKM. The DNA of the CDR3 is TGTGCCAGCAGTTCTCGGACTAGCGCGACAGATACGCAGTATTTT. This codes for CASSSRTSATDTQYF.